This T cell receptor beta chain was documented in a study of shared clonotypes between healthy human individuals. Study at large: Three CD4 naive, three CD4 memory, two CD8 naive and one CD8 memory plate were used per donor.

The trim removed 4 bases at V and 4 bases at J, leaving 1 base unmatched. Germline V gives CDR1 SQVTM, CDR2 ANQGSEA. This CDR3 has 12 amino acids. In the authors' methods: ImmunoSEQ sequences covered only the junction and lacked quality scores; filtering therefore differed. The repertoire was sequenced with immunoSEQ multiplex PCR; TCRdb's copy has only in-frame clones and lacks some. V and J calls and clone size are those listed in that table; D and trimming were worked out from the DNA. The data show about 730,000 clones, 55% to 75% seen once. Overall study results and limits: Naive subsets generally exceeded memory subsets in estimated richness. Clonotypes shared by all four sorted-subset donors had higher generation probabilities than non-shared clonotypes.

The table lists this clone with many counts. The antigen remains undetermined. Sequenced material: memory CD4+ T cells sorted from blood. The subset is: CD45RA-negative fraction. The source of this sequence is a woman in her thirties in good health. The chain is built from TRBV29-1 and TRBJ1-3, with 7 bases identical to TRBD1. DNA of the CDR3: TGCAGCGTTGCGGGACAGGGAAACACCATATATTTT. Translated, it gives CSVAGQGNTIYF.